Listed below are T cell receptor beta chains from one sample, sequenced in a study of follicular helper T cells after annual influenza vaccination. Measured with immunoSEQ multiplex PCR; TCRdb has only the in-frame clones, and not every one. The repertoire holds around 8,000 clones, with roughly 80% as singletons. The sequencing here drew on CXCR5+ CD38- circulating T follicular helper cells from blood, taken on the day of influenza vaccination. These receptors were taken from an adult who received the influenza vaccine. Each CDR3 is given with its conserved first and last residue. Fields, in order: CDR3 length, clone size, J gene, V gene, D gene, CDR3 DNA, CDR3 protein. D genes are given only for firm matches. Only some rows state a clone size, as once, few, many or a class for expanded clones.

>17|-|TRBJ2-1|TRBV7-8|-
TGTGCCAGCAGCACAATTCTGGACTACCAAACGGGCAATGAGCAGTTCTTC
CASSTILDYQTGNEQFF
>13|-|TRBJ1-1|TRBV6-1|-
TGTGCCAGCAGTGATTGGGGGGGGAGGGAAGCTTTCTTT
CASSDWGGREAFF
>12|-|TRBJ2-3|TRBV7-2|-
TGTGCCAGCAGCTTAGAACGGGGTACGCAGTATTTT
CASSLERGTQYF
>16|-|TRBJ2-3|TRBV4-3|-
TGCGCCAGCAGCCGGACTTTTCGGGGGAGCACAGATACGCAGTATTTT
CASSRTFRGSTDTQYF
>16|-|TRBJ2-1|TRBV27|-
TGTGCCAGCAGTTTACGCAGCACCATCTCCTACAATGAGCAGTTCTTC
CASSLRSTISYNEQFF
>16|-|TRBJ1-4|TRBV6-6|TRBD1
TGTGCCAGCAGGCGACAGGGGGCAACAGCTAATGAAAAACTGTTTTTT
CASRRQGATANEKLFF
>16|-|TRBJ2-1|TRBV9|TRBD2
TGTGCCAGCAGCGGGATCCCGGGACTAGGGGTGGTAAAACAGTTCTTC
CASSGIPGLGVVKQFF
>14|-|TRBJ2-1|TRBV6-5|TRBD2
TGTGCCAGCAGTCGAACGACTAGCTCCACTGAGCAGTTCTTC
CASSRTTSSTEQFF
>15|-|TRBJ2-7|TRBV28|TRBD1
TGTGCCAGCAGCTCTGGACAGGGGTGGCTCTACGAGCAGTACTTC
CASSSGQGWLYEQYF
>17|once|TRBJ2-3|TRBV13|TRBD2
TGTGCCAGCAGCTCCCTAGCGGGGGCCACAACCACAGATACGCAGTATTTT
CASSSLAGATTTDTQYF
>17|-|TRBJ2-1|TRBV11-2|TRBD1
TGTGCCAGCAGCCGACGGACAGGGCGCCTGTCCTACAATGAGCAGTTCTTC
CASSRRTGRLSYNEQFF
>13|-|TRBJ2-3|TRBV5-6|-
TGTGCCAGCAGCACCTCGGTTCCATATACGCAGTATTTT
CASSTSVPYTQYF
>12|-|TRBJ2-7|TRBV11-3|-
TGTGCCAGCAGCTTAGGGATCGGCGAGCAGTACTTC
CASSLGIGEQYF
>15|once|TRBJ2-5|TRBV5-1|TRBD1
TGCGCCAGCAGCTTCCGGGACAGAAGGCAGGAGACCCAGTACTTC
CASSFRDRRQETQYF
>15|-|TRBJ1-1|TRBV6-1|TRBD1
TGTGCCAGCAGTGGCTCGGGACAGGGGGGTACTGAAGCTTTCTTT
CASSGSGQGGTEAFF
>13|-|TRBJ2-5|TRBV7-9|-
TGTGCCAGCAGCTTAGAGGGGGTGAAGACCCAGTACTTC
CASSLEGVKTQYF
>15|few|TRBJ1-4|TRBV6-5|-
TGTGCCAGCAGTTACGGGGGGCTAGCTAATGAAAAACTGTTTTTT
CASSYGGLANEKLFF
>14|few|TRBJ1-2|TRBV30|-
TGTGCCTGGAGGAGACGGACTGCTAACTATGGCTACACCTTC
CAWRRRTANYGYTF
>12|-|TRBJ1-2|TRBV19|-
TGTGCCAGTAGTCGTCAGGTATATGGCTACACCTTC
CASSRQVYGYTF
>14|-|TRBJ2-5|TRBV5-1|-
TGCGCCAGCAGCTTGACGGGGACCCAAGAGACCCAGTACTTC
CASSLTGTQETQYF
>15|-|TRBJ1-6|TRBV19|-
TGTGCCACCTCGCCCAGGGGAACGGATAATTCACCCCTCCACTTT
CATSPRGTDNSPLHF
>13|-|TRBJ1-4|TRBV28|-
TGTGCCAGCAGTTTATGGGCAGACGAAAAACTGTTTTTT
CASSLWADEKLFF
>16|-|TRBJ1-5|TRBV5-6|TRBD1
TGTGCCAGCAGCTTCGGGGACAGGTATAGCAATCAGCCCCAGCATTTT
CASSFGDRYSNQPQHF
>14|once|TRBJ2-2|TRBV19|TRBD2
TGTGCCAGTAGCGGGGGGGCCTTCACCGGGGAGCTGTTTTTT
CASSGGAFTGELFF
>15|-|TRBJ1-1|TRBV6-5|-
TGTGCCAGCAGTTACAGGAACCCAATGAACACTGAAGCTTTCTTT
CASSYRNPMNTEAFF